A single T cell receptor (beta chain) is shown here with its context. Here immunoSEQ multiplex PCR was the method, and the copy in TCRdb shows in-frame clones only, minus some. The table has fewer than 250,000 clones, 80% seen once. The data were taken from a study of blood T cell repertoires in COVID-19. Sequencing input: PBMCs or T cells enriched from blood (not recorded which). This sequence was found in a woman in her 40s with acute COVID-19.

This CDR3 reads CASSEEGARHQPQHF. DNA of the CDR3: TGTGCCAGCAGTGAGGAGGGGGCGCGCCATCAGCCCCAGCATTTT. V gene TRBV6-1 combines with J gene TRBJ1-5, with 7 bases lining up with TRBD1. The germline gives CDR1 MNHNS, CDR2 SASEGT. The CDR3 covers 15 residues. J lost 5 bases, V lost 3 bases, and 7 bases had no gene match.